The rows below give T cell receptor beta chains drawn from one sample of a study of neurological immune-mediated disorders. TCRdb reprocessed the 5' RACE reads with MiXCR, giving one entry per CDR3 protein. The repertoire consists of some 30,000 distinct CDR3 sequences, with approximately 15% occurring once and the leading ten covering about 5%. The material sequenced was CD4+ T cells from blood. These TCRs come from a female donor with HTLV-1-associated myelopathy (HAM/TSP). CDR3s include the opening cysteine and the closing phenylalanine or tryptophan. Fields, in order: V gene, D gene, J gene, clone size, CDR3 protein, CDR3 DNA. A D gene is named only where the DNA matches it firmly. Size tells how often a clone was seen (once, few, many) or the class of an expanded clone, and some rows leave it out.

TRBV20-1	TRBD2	TRBJ2-5	many	CSAGLREGQETQYF	TGCAGTGCTGGCTTGCGGGAGGGCCAAGAGACCCAGTACTTC
TRBV10-2	NA	TRBJ1-5	many	CASTLGRGQPQHF	TGCGCCAGCACCCTCGGGAGGGGTCAGCCCCAGCATTTT
TRBV3-1	NA	TRBJ2-7	many	CASSPPGTYSYEQYF	TGTGCCAGCAGCCCCCCGGGGACATACTCCTACGAGCAGTACTTC
TRBV2	TRBD1	TRBJ1-6	many	CASSTQGAGNSPLHF	TGTGCCAGCAGCACACAGGGGGCCGGTAATTCACCCCTCCACTTT
TRBV20-1	NA	TRBJ2-2	few	CSARPGSGELFF	TGCAGTGCTAGACCGGGATCCGGGGAGCTGTTTTTT
TRBV5-1	TRBD2	TRBJ2-5	few	CASSLSPGTSGQETQYF	TGCGCCAGCAGCTTGAGCCCCGGGACTAGCGGCCAAGAGACCCAGTACTTC
TRBV5-1	NA	TRBJ2-2	NA	CASSSDRANTDTQYFGPGTGELFF	NA
TRBV7-7	NA	TRBJ2-7	many	CASSLGETGEQYF	TGTGCTAGCAGCTTGGGGGAAACGGGCGAGCAGTACTTC
TRBV3-1	TRBD1	TRBJ2-1	many	CASTQWDRFENNEQFF	TGTGCCAGCACCCAATGGGACAGGTTTGAAAACAATGAGCAGTTCTTC
TRBV20-1	NA	TRBJ1-1	many	CSAPSPGRGNTEAFF	TGCAGTGCCCCTAGCCCAGGGAGGGGGAACACTGAAGCTTTCTTT
TRBV5-1	NA	TRBJ2-3	medium-sized	CASSLPIRLVGSSRATDTQYF	TGCGCCAGCAGCTTACCAATTAGACTAGTGGGTTCATCAAGGGCTACAGATACGCAGTATTTT
TRBV29-1	NA	TRBJ1-1	many	CSAAGLTNTEAFF	TGCAGCGCGGCGGGACTGACTAACACTGAAGCTTTCTTT
TRBV14	TRBD1	TRBJ2-2	many	CASSRLGQGSDSGELFF	TGTGCCAGCAGCCGTTTAGGACAGGGATCTGACTCCGGGGAGCTGTTTTTT
TRBV7-6	TRBD2	TRBJ2-3	many	CASSFQAGGTDTQYF	TGTGCCAGCAGCTTCCAAGCGGGAGGCACAGATACGCAGTATTTT
TRBV7-3	NA	TRBJ2-2	NA	CASSARGGMNTGELFF	TGTGCCAGCAGTGCCCGGGGAGGTATGAACACCGGGGAGCTGTTTTTT
TRBV6-5	TRBD1	TRBJ1-1	many	CASSYSGQGGLWEAFF	TGTGCCAGCAGTTACTCGGGACAGGGGGGACTCTGGGAAGCTTTCTTT
TRBV29-1	NA	TRBJ1-2	NA	CSVEEGAQGGYTF	TGCAGCGTTGAAGAAGGGGCCCAAGGTGGCTACACCTTC
TRBV2	NA	TRBJ1-1	many	CASSAESSEAFF	TGTGCCAGCAGTGCGGAGAGTTCTGAAGCTTTCTTT